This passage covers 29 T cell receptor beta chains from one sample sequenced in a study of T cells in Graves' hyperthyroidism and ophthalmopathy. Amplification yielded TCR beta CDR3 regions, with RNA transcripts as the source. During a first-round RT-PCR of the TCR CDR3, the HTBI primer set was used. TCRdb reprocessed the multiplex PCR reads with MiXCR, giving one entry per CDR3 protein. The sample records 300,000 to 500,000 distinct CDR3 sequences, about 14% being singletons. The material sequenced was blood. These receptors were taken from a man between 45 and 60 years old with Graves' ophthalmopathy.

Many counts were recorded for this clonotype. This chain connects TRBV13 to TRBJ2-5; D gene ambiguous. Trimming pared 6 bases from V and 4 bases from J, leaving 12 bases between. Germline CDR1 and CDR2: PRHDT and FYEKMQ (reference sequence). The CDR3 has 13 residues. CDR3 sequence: CASSFTWGETQYF. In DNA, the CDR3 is TGTGCCAGCAGTTTCACCTGGGGAGAGACCCAGTACTTC.

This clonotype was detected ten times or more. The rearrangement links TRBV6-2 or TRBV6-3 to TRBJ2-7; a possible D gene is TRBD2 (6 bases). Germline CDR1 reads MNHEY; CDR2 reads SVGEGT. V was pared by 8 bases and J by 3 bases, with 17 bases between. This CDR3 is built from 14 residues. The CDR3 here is CASGGLGAIYEQYF. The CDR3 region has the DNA TGTGCCAGCGGGGGACTGGGAGCCATCTACGAGCAGTACTTC.

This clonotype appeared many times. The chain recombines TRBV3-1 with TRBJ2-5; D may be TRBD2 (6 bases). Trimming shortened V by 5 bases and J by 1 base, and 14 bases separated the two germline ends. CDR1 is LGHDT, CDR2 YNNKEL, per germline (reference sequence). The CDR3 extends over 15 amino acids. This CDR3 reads CASSGGLVGQETQYF. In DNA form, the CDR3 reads TGTGCCAGCAGCGGAGGGCTGGTAGGCCAAGAGACCCAGTACTTC.

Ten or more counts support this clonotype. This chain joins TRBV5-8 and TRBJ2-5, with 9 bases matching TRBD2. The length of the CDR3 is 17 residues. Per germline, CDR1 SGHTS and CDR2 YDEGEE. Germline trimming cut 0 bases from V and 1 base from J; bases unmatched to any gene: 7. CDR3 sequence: CASSLGGRAPGQETQYF. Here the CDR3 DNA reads TGTGCCAGCAGCTTGGGCGGGAGGGCCCCGGGCCAAGAGACCCAGTACTTC.

The CDR3 is CASSAQRGVYEQYF. The CDR3 nucleotides are TGCGCCAGCAGTGCTCAGAGAGGCGTGTACGAGCAGTACTTC. The rearrangement links TRBV10-1 to TRBJ2-7; D gene uncertain. This CDR3 comprises 14 residues. The germline V gene encodes CDR1 WNHNN and CDR2 SYGVQD (reference sequence). Trimming left V 4 bases short and J 4 bases short, with 14 bases between.

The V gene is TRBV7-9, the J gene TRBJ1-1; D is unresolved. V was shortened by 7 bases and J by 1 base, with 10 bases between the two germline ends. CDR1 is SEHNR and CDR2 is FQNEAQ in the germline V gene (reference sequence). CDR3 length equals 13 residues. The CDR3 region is CASTPRQNTEAFF. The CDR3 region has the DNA TGTGCCAGCACCCCGAGGCAGAACACTGAAGCTTTCTTT.

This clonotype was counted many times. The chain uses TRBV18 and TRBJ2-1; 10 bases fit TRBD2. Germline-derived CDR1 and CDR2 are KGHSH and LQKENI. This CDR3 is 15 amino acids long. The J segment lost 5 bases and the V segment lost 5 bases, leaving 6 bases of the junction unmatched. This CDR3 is CASSNGLAENNEQFF. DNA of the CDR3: TGTGCCAGCTCAAATGGACTAGCGGAGAACAATGAGCAGTTCTTC.

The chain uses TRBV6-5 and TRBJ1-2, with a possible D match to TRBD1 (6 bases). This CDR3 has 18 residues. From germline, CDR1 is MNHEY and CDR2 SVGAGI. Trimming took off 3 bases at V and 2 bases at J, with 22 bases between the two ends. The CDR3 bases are TGTGCCAGCAGTTATTTTCGGGGGCCAGGAGGGTCCAACTATGGCTACACCTTC. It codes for CASSYFRGPGGSNYGYTF.

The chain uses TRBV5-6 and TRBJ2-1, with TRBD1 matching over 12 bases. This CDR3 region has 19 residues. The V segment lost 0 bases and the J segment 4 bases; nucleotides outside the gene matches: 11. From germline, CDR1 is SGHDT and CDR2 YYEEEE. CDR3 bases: TGTGCCAGCAGCTTGGAGGGACAGGGGGCGCTTCTCCTTTACAATGAGCAGTTCTTC. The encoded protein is CASSLEGQGALLLYNEQFF.

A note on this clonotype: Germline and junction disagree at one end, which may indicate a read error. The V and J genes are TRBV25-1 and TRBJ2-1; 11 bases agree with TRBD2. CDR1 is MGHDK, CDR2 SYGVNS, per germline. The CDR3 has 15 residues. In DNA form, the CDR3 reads TGTACCAGCAGTGAACTAGCGGGAGTTCGGGTTGAGCAGTTCTTC. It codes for CTSSELAGVRVEQFF.

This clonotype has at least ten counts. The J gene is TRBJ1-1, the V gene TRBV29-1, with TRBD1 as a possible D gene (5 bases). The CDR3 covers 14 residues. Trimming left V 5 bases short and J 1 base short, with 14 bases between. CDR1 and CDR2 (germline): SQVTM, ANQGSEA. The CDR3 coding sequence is TGCAGCGTTCTAACGGGGGTTTCGAACACTGAAGCTTTCTTT. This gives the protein CSVLTGVSNTEAFF. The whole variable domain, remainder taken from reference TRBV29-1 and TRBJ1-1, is SAVISQKPSRDICQRGTSLTIQCQVDSQVTMMFWYRQQPGQSLTLIATANQGSEATYESGFVIDKFPISRPNLTFSTLTVSNMSPEDSSIYLCSVLTGVSNTEAFFGQGTRLTVV.

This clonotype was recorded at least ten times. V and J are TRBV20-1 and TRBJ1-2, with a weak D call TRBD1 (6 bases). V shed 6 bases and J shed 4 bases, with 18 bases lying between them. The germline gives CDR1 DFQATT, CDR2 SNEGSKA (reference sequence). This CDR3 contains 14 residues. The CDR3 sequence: CSAADGGGGYGYTF. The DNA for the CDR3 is TGCAGTGCCGCAGATGGGGGGGGCGGCTATGGCTACACCTTC.

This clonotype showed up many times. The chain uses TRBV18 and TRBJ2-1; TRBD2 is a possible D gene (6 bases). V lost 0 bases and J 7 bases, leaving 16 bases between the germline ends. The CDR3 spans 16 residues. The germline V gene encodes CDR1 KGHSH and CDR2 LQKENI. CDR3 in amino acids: CASSPPAGGGSNEQFF. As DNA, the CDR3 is TGTGCCAGCTCACCACCGGCCGGCGGAGGGTCGAATGAGCAGTTCTTC.

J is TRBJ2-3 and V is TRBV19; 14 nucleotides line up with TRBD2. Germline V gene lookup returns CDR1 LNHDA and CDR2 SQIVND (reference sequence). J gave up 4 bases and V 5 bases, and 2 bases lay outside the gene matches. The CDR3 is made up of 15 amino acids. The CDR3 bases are TGTGCCAGTAGTGGGACTAGCGGGAGACCAGATACGCAGTATTTT. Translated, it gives CASSGTSGRPDTQYF.

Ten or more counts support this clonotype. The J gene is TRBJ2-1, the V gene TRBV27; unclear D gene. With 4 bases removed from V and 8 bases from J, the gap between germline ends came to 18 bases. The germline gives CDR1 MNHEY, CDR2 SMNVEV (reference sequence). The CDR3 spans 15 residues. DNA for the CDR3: TGTGCCAGCAGTTACAGCCGTCGTAGATTCCATGAGCAGTTCTTC. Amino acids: CASSYSRRRFHEQFF.

The CDR3 loop reads CASSILNSGYQPQHF. Here the CDR3 DNA reads TGTGCCAGTAGTATTTTGAACTCGGGGTATCAGCCCCAGCATTTT. The V call is TRBV19, the J call TRBJ1-5; D is unclear. The CDR3 runs 15 residues. Per germline, CDR1 LNHDA and CDR2 SQIVND (reference sequence). Trimming removed 3 bases at V and 5 bases at J, with 14 bases between.

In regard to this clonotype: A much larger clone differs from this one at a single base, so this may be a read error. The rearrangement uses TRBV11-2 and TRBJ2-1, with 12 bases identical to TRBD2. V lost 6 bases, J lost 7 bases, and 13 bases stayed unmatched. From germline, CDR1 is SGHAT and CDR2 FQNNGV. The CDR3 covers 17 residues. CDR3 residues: CASRQVASGRVVNEQFF. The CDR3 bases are TGTGCCAGCAGGCAAGTGGCTAGCGGGAGGGTTGTAAATGAGCAGTTCTTC.

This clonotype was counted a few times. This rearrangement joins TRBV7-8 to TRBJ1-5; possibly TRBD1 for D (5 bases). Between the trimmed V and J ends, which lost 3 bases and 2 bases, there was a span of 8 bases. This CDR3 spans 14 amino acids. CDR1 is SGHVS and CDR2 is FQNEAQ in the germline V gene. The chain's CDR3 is CASSFQGRNQPQHF. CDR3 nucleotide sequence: TGTGCCAGCAGCTTTCAGGGACGCAATCAGCCCCAGCATTTT. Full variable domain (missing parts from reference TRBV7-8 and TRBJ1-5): GAGVSQSPRYKVAKRGQDVALRCDPISGHVSLFWYQQALGQGPEFLTYFQNEAQLDKSGLPSDRFFAERPEGSVSTLKIQRTQQEDSAVYLCASSFQGRNQPQHFGDGTRLSIL.

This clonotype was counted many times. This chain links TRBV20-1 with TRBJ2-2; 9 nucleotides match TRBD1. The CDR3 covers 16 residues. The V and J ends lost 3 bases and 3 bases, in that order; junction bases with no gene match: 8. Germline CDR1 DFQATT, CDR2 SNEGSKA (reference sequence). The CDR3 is CSARAAGTGYTGELFF. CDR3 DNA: TGCAGTGCTAGGGCGGCCGGGACAGGGTACACCGGGGAGCTGTTTTTT.

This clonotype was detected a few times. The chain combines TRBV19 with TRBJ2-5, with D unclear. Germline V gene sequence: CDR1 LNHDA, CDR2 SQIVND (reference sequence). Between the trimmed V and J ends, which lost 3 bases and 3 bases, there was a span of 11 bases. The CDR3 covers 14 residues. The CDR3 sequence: CASSITRGKETQYF. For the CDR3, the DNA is TGTGCCAGTAGTATTACTCGCGGAAAAGAGACCCAGTACTTC.

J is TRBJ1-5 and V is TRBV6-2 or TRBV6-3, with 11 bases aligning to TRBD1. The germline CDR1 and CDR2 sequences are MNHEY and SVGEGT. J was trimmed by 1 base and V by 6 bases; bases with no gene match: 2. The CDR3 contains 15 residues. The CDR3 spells CASRGQGASNQPQHF. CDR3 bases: TGTGCCAGCAGAGGACAGGGGGCGAGCAATCAGCCCCAGCATTTT.

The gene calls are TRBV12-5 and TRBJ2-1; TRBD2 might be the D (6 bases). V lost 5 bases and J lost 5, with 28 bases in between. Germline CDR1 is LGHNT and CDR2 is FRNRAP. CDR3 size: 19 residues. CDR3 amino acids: CASGLGALGGGGRDNEQFF. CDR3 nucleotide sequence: TGTGCTAGTGGTCTAGGGGCCCTGGGGGGAGGAGGAAGAGACAATGAGCAGTTCTTC. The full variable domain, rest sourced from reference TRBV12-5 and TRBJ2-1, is DARVTQTPRHKVTEMGQEVTMRCQPILGHNTVFWYRQTMMQGLELLAYFRNRAPLDDSGMPKDRFSAEMPDATLATLKIQPSEPRDSAVYFCASGLGALGGGGRDNEQFFGPGTRLTVL.

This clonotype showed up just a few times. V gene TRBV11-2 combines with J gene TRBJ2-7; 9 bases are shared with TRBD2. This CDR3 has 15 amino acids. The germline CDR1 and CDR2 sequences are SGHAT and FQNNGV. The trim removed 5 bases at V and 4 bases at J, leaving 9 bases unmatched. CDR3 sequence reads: CASSTTSGVSYEQYF. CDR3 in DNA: TGTGCCAGCAGCACGACTAGCGGCGTCTCATACGAGCAGTACTTC.

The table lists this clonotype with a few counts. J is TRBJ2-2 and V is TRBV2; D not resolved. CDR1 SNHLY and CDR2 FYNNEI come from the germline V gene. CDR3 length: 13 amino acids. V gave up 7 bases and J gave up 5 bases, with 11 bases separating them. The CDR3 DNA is TGTGCCAGCATAGCAGAACTGACCGGGGAGCTGTTTTTT. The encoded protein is CASIAELTGELFF. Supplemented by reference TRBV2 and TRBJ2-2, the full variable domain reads EPEVTQTPSHQVTQMGQEVILRCVPISNHLYFYWYRQILGQKVEFLVSFYNNEISEKSEIFDDQFSVERPDGSNFTLKIRSTKLEDSAMYFCASIAELTGELFFGEGSRLTVL.

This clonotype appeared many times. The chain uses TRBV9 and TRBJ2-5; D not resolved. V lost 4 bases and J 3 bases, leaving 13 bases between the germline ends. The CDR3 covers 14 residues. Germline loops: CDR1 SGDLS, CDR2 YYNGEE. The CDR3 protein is CASSPFDGEETQYF. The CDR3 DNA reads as TGTGCCAGCAGCCCCTTCGACGGAGAAGAGACCCAGTACTTC.

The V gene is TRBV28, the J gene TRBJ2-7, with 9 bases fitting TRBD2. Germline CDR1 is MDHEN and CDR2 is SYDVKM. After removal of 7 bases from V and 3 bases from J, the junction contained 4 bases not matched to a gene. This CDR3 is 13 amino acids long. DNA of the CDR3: TGTGCCAGCACCTCTAGCGGGAACTACGAGCAGTACTTC. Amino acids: CASTSSGNYEQYF.

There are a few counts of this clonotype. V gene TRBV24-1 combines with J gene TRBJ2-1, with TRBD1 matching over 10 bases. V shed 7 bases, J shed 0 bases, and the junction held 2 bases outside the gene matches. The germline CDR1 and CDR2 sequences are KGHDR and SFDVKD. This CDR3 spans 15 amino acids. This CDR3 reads CATRWDRGSYNEQFF. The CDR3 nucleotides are TGTGCCACCAGGTGGGACAGGGGCTCCTACAATGAGCAGTTCTTC.

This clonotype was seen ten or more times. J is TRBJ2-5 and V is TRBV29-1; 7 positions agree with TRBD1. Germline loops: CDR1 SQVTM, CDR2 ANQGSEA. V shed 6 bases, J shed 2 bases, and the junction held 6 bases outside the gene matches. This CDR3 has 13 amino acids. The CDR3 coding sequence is TGCAGCGTGGCGTACAGGGGACAAGAGACCCAGTACTTC. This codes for CSVAYRGQETQYF.

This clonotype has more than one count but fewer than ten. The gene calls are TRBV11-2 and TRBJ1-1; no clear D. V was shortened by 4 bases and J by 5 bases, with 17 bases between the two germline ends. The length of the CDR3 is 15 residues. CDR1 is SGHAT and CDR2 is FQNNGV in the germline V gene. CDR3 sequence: CASSSITTSDTEAFF. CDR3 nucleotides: TGTGCCAGCAGCTCCATTACTACCTCGGATACTGAAGCTTTCTTT. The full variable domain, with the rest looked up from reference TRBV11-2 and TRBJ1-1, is EAGVAQSPRYKIIEKRQSVAFWCNPISGHATLYWYQQILGQGPKLLIQFQNNGVVDDSQLPKDRFSAERLKGVDSTLKIQPAKLEDSAVYLCASSSITTSDTEAFFGQGTRLTVV.